The 28 T cell receptor beta chains presented below share a single source sample, sequenced in a study of T cell responses to AZD1222 COVID-19 vaccine. Libraries were prepared by immunoSEQ multiplex PCR; TCRdb keeps only in-frame clonotypes and omits some of them. The sample holds approximately 180,000 clones; approximately 90% are singletons and the top ten take 4.3%. This specimen consisted of peripheral blood, obtained 28 days after the second dose of the MenACWY control vaccine. The receptors come from an adult who received the MenACWY meningococcal vaccine as a control.

The V gene is TRBV28, the J gene TRBJ2-7, with 7 bases matching TRBD1. The CDR3 is made up of 15 amino acids. The V gene end was trimmed by 5 bases and the J gene end by 6 bases; junction bases not matched to a gene: 13. The germline V gene encodes CDR1 MDHEN and CDR2 SYDVKM. Here the CDR3 reads CASSNPGQTLREQYF. CDR3 coding DNA: TGTGCCAGCAGTAATCCGGGACAGACCCTTCGCGAGCAGTACTTC. Together with reference TRBV28 and TRBJ2-7, the CDR3 gives the full variable domain: DVKVTQSSRYLVKRTGEKVFLECVQDMDHENMFWYRQDPGLGLRLIYFSYDVKMKEKGDIPEGYSVSREKKERFSLILESASTNQTSMYLCASSNPGQTLREQYFGPGTRLTVT.

The chain has TRBV11-2 and TRBJ2-1; TRBD2 aligns across 8 bases. V gave up 3 bases and J gave up 10 bases; unmatched junction bases: 14. From germline, CDR1 is SGHAT and CDR2 FQNNGV. The CDR3 loop spans 16 amino acids. The CDR3 sequence is CASSFLPNGRGGEQFF. CDR3 DNA: TGTGCCAGCAGCTTTCTTCCGAACGGGAGGGGGGGCGAGCAGTTCTTC.

The chain employs TRBV28 and TRBJ2-7; D gene unclear. Per the germline V gene, CDR1 is MDHEN and CDR2 is SYDVKM. This CDR3 is 14 amino acids long. With 10 bases removed from V and 0 bases from J, the gap between germline ends came to 16 bases. The CDR3 sequence: CATTTGRNSYEQYF. CDR3 in DNA: TGTGCCACTACAACCGGACGCAACTCCTACGAGCAGTACTTC.

The chain is built from TRBV7-9 and TRBJ1-1; 8 bases match TRBD1. The CDR3 covers 14 residues. Germline CDR1 reads SEHNR; CDR2 reads FQNEAQ (reference sequence). V lost 5 bases and J lost 0; bases outside the gene matches: 2. The CDR3 DNA is TGTGCCAGCAGCCCGGGACAGGTGAACACTGAAGCTTTCTTT. Translating gives CASSPGQVNTEAFF.

This clone has more than one count but fewer than ten. The chain joins TRBV24-1 to TRBJ2-1, with a weak D call TRBD1 (5 bases). Trimming pared 3 bases from V and 4 bases from J, leaving 9 bases between. The germline CDR1 and CDR2 sequences are KGHDR and SFDVKD. This CDR3 spans 14 amino acids. CDR3 sequence reads: CATSDQQEYNEQFF. CDR3 in DNA: TGTGCCACCAGTGATCAACAGGAATACAATGAGCAGTTCTTC.

The V gene is TRBV28, the J gene TRBJ2-3; 9 bases map to TRBD1. The germline CDR1 and CDR2 sequences are MDHEN and SYDVKM. V was clipped by 6 bases and J by 7 bases; unmatched bases: 8. CDR3 length: 14 residues. CDR3 DNA: TGTGCCAGCAGCTTACAGGGGGCTGTATATACGCAGTATTTT. Translated: CASSLQGAVYTQYF.

This clone was counted once. V is TRBV7-9 and J is TRBJ1-1; the D is unclear. The CDR3 sequence is 12 residues long. V was clipped by 5 bases and J by 10 bases, with 14 bases between them. Germline CDR1 reads SEHNR; CDR2 reads FQNEAQ (reference sequence). CDR3 nucleotide sequence: TGTGCCAGCAGCCTCGGCCCCGGTGTAGCTTTCTTT. Protein product: CASSLGPGVAFF. Combining the CDR3 with reference TRBV7-9 and TRBJ1-1 gives the whole variable domain DTGVSQNPRHKITKRGQNVTFRCDPISEHNRLYWYRQTLGQGPEFLTYFQNEAQLEKSRLLSDRFSAERPKGSFSTLEIQRTEQGDSAMYLCASSLGPGVAFFGQGTRLTVV.

This clone was picked up a small number of times. J is TRBJ1-2 and V is TRBV28; D perhaps matches TRBD1 (6 bases). CDR3 length: 15 residues. CDR1 is MDHEN and CDR2 is SYDVKM in the germline V gene. V lost 3 bases and J 6 bases, leaving 17 bases between the germline ends. Written as DNA, the CDR3 is TGTGCCAGCAGTTTGGTAGTGGGGGGCCGGCATGGCTACACCTTC. Its translation: CASSLVVGGRHGYTF.

The chain couples TRBV20-1 to TRBJ1-2; possible D gene TRBD1, 6 bases. Trimming pared 3 bases from V and 14 bases from J, leaving 13 bases between. Germline V gene lookup returns CDR1 DFQATT and CDR2 SNEGSKA (reference sequence). The CDR3 has 10 residues. CDR3 coding DNA: TGCAGTGCTAGCCCGGGACACCAAACCTTC. Protein product: CSASPGHQTF.

Only one count was recorded for this clone. This chain links TRBV28 with TRBJ1-1, with no clear D. Germline V gives CDR1 MDHEN, CDR2 SYDVKM. This CDR3 is 14 amino acids long. V shed 10 bases and J shed 0 bases, with 15 bases lying between them. The CDR3 nucleotides are TGTGCCACCAACCCGCAGTCGGTGAACACTGAAGCTTTCTTT. Translated: CATNPQSVNTEAFF.

V is TRBV7-2 and J is TRBJ1-2, with 7 bases aligning to TRBD1. V gave up 1 base and J gave up 7 bases; unmatched junction bases: 3. Germline V lookup: CDR1 SGHTA, CDR2 FQGNSA. The CDR3 is made up of 13 amino acids. CDR3 in amino acids: CASSLDRQGGYTF. CDR3 DNA sequence: TGTGCCAGCAGCTTAGATAGACAGGGTGGCTACACCTTC.

This clone was recorded once. The CDR3 nucleotides are TGTGCCAGCAGCTATCCCGGGACTAGTGTAAATGAGCAGTTCTTC. As protein: CASSYPGTSVNEQFF. The chain has TRBV7-2 and TRBJ2-1, with 8 bases identical to TRBD2. With V trimmed by 4 bases and J by 7 bases, 9 bases remained unmatched. Germline lookup yields CDR1 SGHTA and CDR2 FQGNSA. The CDR3 has 15 amino acids.

CDR3 amino acids: CASSTTRSGNTIYF. The CDR3 DNA sequence: TGTGCCAGCAGCACAACGAGGTCTGGAAACACCATATATTTT. The chain recombines TRBV28 with TRBJ1-3; D gene unclear. V dropped 6 bases and J dropped 1 base, with 10 bases sitting between them. Germline values: CDR1 MDHEN, CDR2 SYDVKM. The CDR3 covers 14 residues. The variable domain in full, with the rest retrieved from reference TRBV28 and TRBJ1-3, is DVKVTQSSRYLVKRTGEKVFLECVQDMDHENMFWYRQDPGLGLRLIYFSYDVKMKEKGDIPEGYSVSREKKERFSLILESASTNQTSMYLCASSTTRSGNTIYFGEGSWLTVV.

V is TRBV15 and J is TRBJ1-5; possibly TRBD1 for D (5 bases). V shed 0 bases and J shed 8 bases, with 14 bases lying between them. The CDR3 sequence is 15 residues long. Germline lookup yields CDR1 LNHNV and CDR2 YYDKDF (reference sequence). CDR3 bases: TGTGCCACCAGCAGAGATCTGGTGGCGGGGGAGCCCCAGCATTTT. Translated: CATSRDLVAGEPQHF.

The rearrangement links TRBV7-9 to TRBJ2-4; D ambiguous. The V end was cut by 0 bases, the J end by 2 bases, with 2 bases between. The length of the CDR3 is 13 residues. Per the germline V gene, CDR1 is SEHNR and CDR2 is FQNEAQ (reference sequence). This CDR3 is CASSLATKNIQYF. In DNA form, the CDR3 reads TGTGCCAGCAGCTTAGCGACCAAAAACATTCAGTACTTC.

This clone is a singleton in its sample. CDR3 amino acids: CAISAGQGVGYTF. DNA for the CDR3: TGTGCCATCAGTGCGGGACAGGGGGTCGGCTACACCTTC. V gene TRBV10-3 combines with J gene TRBJ1-2; TRBD1 matches 11 bases. The junction had 3 bases not matched to a gene; V was cut back by 4 bases and J by 8 bases. The germline V gene encodes CDR1 ENHRY and CDR2 SYGVKD. This CDR3 contains 13 residues.

The CDR3 DNA sequence: TGTGCCAGTAGTATGGGACAGGGGCCCTCCTACGAGCAGTACTTC. Protein: CASSMGQGPSYEQYF. V and J are TRBV19 and TRBJ2-7, with 10 bases matching TRBD1. CDR1 and CDR2 (germline): LNHDA, SQIVND (reference sequence). J lost 0 bases, V lost 3 bases, and 2 bases had no gene match. This CDR3 region has 15 residues.

The CDR3 protein is CASSLLGSTNEKLFF. The DNA for the CDR3 is TGTGCCAGCAGCCTACTGGGGTCCACTAATGAAAAACTGTTTTTT. The rearrangement joins TRBV6-5 to TRBJ1-4; no clear D gene. This CDR3 spans 15 amino acids. V shed 6 bases and J shed 2 bases, with 13 bases lying between them. Germline V gene lookup returns CDR1 MNHEY and CDR2 SVGAGI.

This chain connects TRBV24-1 to TRBJ2-2; 8 bases match TRBD1. This CDR3 has 17 amino acids. Germline V gives CDR1 KGHDR, CDR2 SFDVKD. V shed 6 bases, J shed 2 bases, and the junction held 10 bases outside the gene matches. The CDR3 reads CATSRPGGEGNTGELFF. DNA for the CDR3: TGTGCCACCAGTCGCCCAGGGGGCGAAGGAAACACCGGGGAGCTGTTTTTT.

J is TRBJ2-7 and V is TRBV27; 8 bases match TRBD2. J gave up 3 bases and V 3 bases, and 4 bases lay outside the gene matches. CDR1 is MNHEY, CDR2 SMNVEV, per germline (reference sequence). The CDR3 consists of 14 residues. The CDR3 coding sequence is TGTGCCAGCAGTTTGGAAAGCGGGAGCTACGAGCAGTACTTC. Translating it yields CASSLESGSYEQYF.

The CDR3 DNA sequence: TGTGCCAGCAGCTCTCTAGGGACGGCCTACGAGCAGTACTTC. It specifies CASSSLGTAYEQYF. This sequence joins TRBV7-2 and TRBJ2-7; D may be TRBD1 or TRBD2 (5 bases each). Trimming shortened V by 4 bases and J by 2 bases, and 12 bases separated the two germline ends. Germline V CDR1 and CDR2: SGHTA, FQGNSA. This CDR3 is built from 14 residues.

CDR3 sequence: CATSRRGAGTYEQYF. Written as DNA, the CDR3 is TGTGCCACCAGCAGACGAGGAGCGGGTACCTACGAGCAGTACTTC. This rearrangement joins TRBV15 to TRBJ2-7, with D perhaps TRBD2 (6 bases). The CDR3 consists of 15 residues. Between the trimmed V and J ends, which lost 2 bases and 2 bases, there was a span of 13 bases. Germline V gene lookup returns CDR1 LNHNV and CDR2 YYDKDF (reference sequence).

This chain links TRBV11-3 with TRBJ1-1; D is undetermined. The CDR3 is 13 residues long. Germline V lookup: CDR1 SGHNT, CDR2 YENEEA. Trimming stripped 5 bases from V and 2 bases from J, with 9 bases between. Here the CDR3 reads CASSNVANTEAFF. CDR3 in DNA: TGTGCCAGCAGCAATGTAGCTAACACTGAAGCTTTCTTT.

CDR3 in amino acids: CASSLVRYALDQPQHF. The CDR3 bases are TGTGCCAGCAGCTTAGTCCGGTACGCTTTAGATCAGCCCCAGCATTTT. The V gene is TRBV7-6, the J gene TRBJ1-5; no clear D gene. CDR1 is SGHVS, CDR2 FNYEAQ, per germline. Trimming shortened V by 1 base and J by 5 bases, and 15 bases separated the two germline ends. The CDR3 extends over 16 amino acids.

The chain couples TRBV5-6 to TRBJ1-1; unclear D gene. CDR3 length: 14 amino acids. Germline V gene sequence: CDR1 SGHDT, CDR2 YYEEEE. V was clipped by 0 bases and J by 6 bases, with 12 bases between them. DNA for the CDR3: TGTGCCAGCAGCTTGGATTTTCTGCGGTCTGAAGCTTTCTTT. Its translation: CASSLDFLRSEAFF.

The chain carries TRBV4-2 and TRBJ1-4; D is unclear. The CDR3 sequence is 14 residues long. CDR1 is LGHNA, CDR2 YNFKEQ, per germline. V lost 0 bases and J lost 8, with 10 bases in between. CDR3 in amino acids: CASSQEVLEEKLFF. CDR3 coding DNA: TGTGCCAGCAGCCAAGAGGTTTTGGAGGAAAAACTGTTTTTT.

The chain combines TRBV7-8 with TRBJ2-3; 7 bases agree with TRBD2. Germline V CDR1 and CDR2: SGHVS, FQNEAQ. CDR3 length: 15 residues. The junction had 10 bases not matched to a gene; V was cut back by 4 bases and J by 6 bases. CDR3 in DNA: TGTGCCAGCAGCTACCTGGCGGGAGTATTGGATACGCAGTATTTT. It specifies CASSYLAGVLDTQYF.

The gene calls are TRBV6-5 and TRBJ1-3, with D uncertain. Germline CDR1 and CDR2: MNHEY and SVGAGI. This CDR3 is built from 14 residues. The ends were cut back, 2 bases at V and 4 bases at J, with 9 bases in the middle. DNA for the CDR3: TGTGCCAGCAGTTACATGCATATAGGAAACACCATATATTTT. It yields the protein CASSYMHIGNTIYF.